The 19 T cell receptor beta chains presented below share a single source sample, sequenced in a study of OX40 agonist ivuxolimab in advanced cancers. Sequencing used immunoSEQ multiplex PCR; TCRdb keeps in-frame clones, though not all of them. The data hold 50,000 to 75,000 clones, with roughly nine tenths observed a single time. The sequencing used CD4+ or CD8+ T cells sorted from blood, collected in a trial of the OX40 agonist ivuxolimab. These receptors were obtained from an adult with an advanced solid tumor such as melanoma, head and neck, liver or kidney cancer.

The chain combines TRBV30 with TRBJ2-3; D not resolved. The CDR3 has 14 amino acids. Germline-derived CDR1 and CDR2 are GTSNPN and SVGIG (reference sequence). V lost 8 bases to trimming and J lost 0 bases, with 15 bases between them. CDR3 sequence: CAGVPKRSTDTQYF. In nucleotides, the CDR3 is TGTGCCGGCGTCCCGAAGAGAAGCACAGATACGCAGTATTTT.

The J gene is TRBJ2-3, the V gene TRBV7-3, with D possibly TRBD2 on 5 matching bases. This CDR3 region has 15 residues. Germline V gene lookup returns CDR1 SGHTA and CDR2 FQGTGA. V was pared by 1 base and J by 4 bases, with 12 bases between. CDR3 amino acids: CASSLSGGGADTQYF. CDR3 sequence (DNA): TGTGCCAGCAGCTTAAGTGGAGGAGGCGCAGATACGCAGTATTTT.

The chain is built from TRBV7-8 and TRBJ1-4, with D possibly being TRBD1 (6 bases). The V end lost 6 bases, the J end lost 8 bases, and 22 bases lay between the germline ends. CDR1 is SGHVS, CDR2 FQNEAQ, per germline. The CDR3 length is 16 residues. CDR3 DNA: TGTGCCAGCAGTCTTCGCCTCGGGGGGCGGCGGGAAAAACTGTTTTTT. As protein: CASSLRLGGRREKLFF.

The V gene is TRBV6-1, the J gene TRBJ2-5; no firm D call. Germline loops: CDR1 MNHNS, CDR2 SASEGT. Trimming cost V 6 bases and J 0 bases, with 8 bases left between them. The CDR3 runs 13 residues. The CDR3 DNA sequence: TGTGCCAGCAGGAACAGCCACCAAGAGACCCAGTACTTC. It yields the protein CASRNSHQETQYF.

CDR3 bases: TGTGCCAGCAGAGGGGGACATGCCACCTACGAGCAGTACTTC. Its protein is CASRGGHATYEQYF. V usage is TRBV2 and J usage is TRBJ2-7; maybe TRBD1 (6 bases). This CDR3 is built from 14 residues. Germline V gene lookup returns CDR1 SNHLY and CDR2 FYNNEI. V lost 6 bases and J lost 2, with 14 bases in between.

The chain uses TRBV25-1 and TRBJ2-1; D gene ambiguous. The CDR3 is 14 residues long. Germline-derived CDR1 and CDR2 are MGHDK and SYGVNS. Trimming stripped 1 base from V and 9 bases from J, with 13 bases between. Here the CDR3 DNA reads TGTGCCAGCAGTGAATGGTACGGTGATAGTGAGCAGTTCTTC. It codes for CASSEWYGDSEQFF.

J is TRBJ2-1 and V is TRBV28; 7 positions match TRBD1. The V segment lost 5 bases and the J segment 3 bases; nucleotides outside the gene matches: 7. Germline V CDR1 and CDR2: MDHEN, SYDVKM. This CDR3 has 15 amino acids. This CDR3 is CASSLTGWVYNEQFF. CDR3 in DNA: TGTGCCAGCAGTCTGACAGGGTGGGTCTACAATGAGCAGTTCTTC. Using reference TRBV28 and TRBJ2-1 for the parts outside the CDR3, the full variable domain is DVKVTQSSRYLVKRTGEKVFLECVQDMDHENMFWYRQDPGLGLRLIYFSYDVKMKEKGDIPEGYSVSREKKERFSLILESASTNQTSMYLCASSLTGWVYNEQFFGPGTRLTVL.

The J gene is TRBJ2-1, the V gene TRBV13; 9 positions match TRBD1. The CDR3 covers 15 residues. CDR1 and CDR2 from the germline V gene are PRHDT and FYEKMQ (reference sequence). V trimming: 5 bases; J trimming: 0 bases; junction bases outside the gene matches: 2. CDR3 coding DNA: TGTGCCAGCAGCCGGACAGGGGACTCCTACAATGAGCAGTTCTTC. This sequence encodes CASSRTGDSYNEQFF.

The V gene is TRBV7-8, the J gene TRBJ2-1, with 7 bases matching TRBD2. Germline CDR1 reads SGHVS; CDR2 reads FQNEAQ. J gave up 7 bases and V 3 bases, and 9 bases lay outside the gene matches. CDR3 length: 15 amino acids. The CDR3 sequence: CASSLWEGEWNEQFF. DNA of the CDR3: TGTGCCAGCAGCTTGTGGGAGGGAGAGTGGAATGAGCAGTTCTTC. The whole variable domain, filled in from reference TRBV7-8 and TRBJ2-1, reads GAGVSQSPRYKVAKRGQDVALRCDPISGHVSLFWYQQALGQGPEFLTYFQNEAQLDKSGLPSDRFFAERPEGSVSTLKIQRTQQEDSAVYLCASSLWEGEWNEQFFGPGTRLTVL.

The J gene is TRBJ2-5, the V gene TRBV27; the D is unclear. This CDR3 region has 13 residues. V was trimmed by 3 bases and J by 4 bases, leaving 9 bases between them. The V gene's germline CDR1 is MNHEY and CDR2 SMNVEV (reference sequence). The CDR3 region is CASSLWLAETQYF. The CDR3 DNA reads as TGTGCCAGCAGTTTGTGGCTGGCAGAGACCCAGTACTTC.

V and J are TRBV7-3 and TRBJ2-1; 9 bases line up with TRBD2. The CDR3 has 15 residues. Trimming removed 5 bases from V and 0 bases from J; junction bases left unmatched: 2. The germline CDR1 and CDR2 sequences are SGHTA and FQGTGA. CDR3 region: CASSLAGSSYNEQFF. CDR3 nucleotide sequence: TGTGCCAGCAGCCTAGCGGGGAGCTCCTACAATGAGCAGTTCTTC.

The rearrangement uses TRBV6-6 and TRBJ2-1; weak D call: TRBD2 (6 bases). V shed 6 bases and J shed 2 bases, with 14 bases lying between them. Germline values: CDR1 MNHNY, CDR2 SVGAGI (reference sequence). The CDR3 has 15 residues. CDR3 sequence reads: CASSKGLSTYNEQFF. The DNA of the CDR3 is TGTGCCAGCAGCAAGGGACTCAGCACCTACAATGAGCAGTTCTTC.

This chain links TRBV19 with TRBJ2-7; D unresolved. The germline V gene has CDR1 LNHDA and CDR2 SQIVND (reference sequence). The CDR3 totals 13 residues. V shed 5 bases and J shed 3 bases, with 11 bases lying between them. This CDR3 is CASSLNPGYEQYF. CDR3 nucleotides: TGTGCCAGTAGTCTCAACCCGGGCTACGAGCAGTACTTC.

The chain carries TRBV7-2 and TRBJ2-3; 10 nucleotides match TRBD2. Unmatched junction bases numbered 10, after V lost 6 bases and J lost 4 bases. Germline values: CDR1 SGHTA, CDR2 FQGNSA. There are 16 residues in the CDR3. The CDR3 DNA sequence: TGTGCCAGCAGACGAACTAGCGGGGAGAAGGCAGATACGCAGTATTTT. Translation gives CASRRTSGEKADTQYF.

The gene calls are TRBV27 and TRBJ1-2; 8 positions agree with TRBD1. The germline CDR1 and CDR2 sequences are MNHEY and SMNVEV (reference sequence). This CDR3 is 12 amino acids long. V trimming: 5 bases; J trimming: 7 bases; junction bases outside the gene matches: 3. The CDR3 sequence is CASSPTGAGYTF. CDR3 nucleotide sequence: TGTGCCAGCAGTCCGACAGGGGCTGGCTACACCTTC.

This clone was counted a few times. The rearrangement links TRBV7-6 to TRBJ2-5; 9 nucleotides align to TRBD1. The CDR3 spans 19 residues. V lost 5 bases, J lost 5 bases, and 21 bases stayed unmatched. Germline V CDR1 and CDR2: SGHVS, FNYEAQ. The CDR3 protein is CASSPSTGTGLLRGETQYF. CDR3 DNA sequence: TGTGCCAGCAGCCCCAGTACGGGGACAGGGCTGTTGAGGGGGGAGACCCAGTACTTC. Using reference TRBV7-6 and TRBJ2-5 for the parts outside the CDR3, the full variable domain is GAGVSQSPRYKVTKRGQDVALRCDPISGHVSLYWYRQALGQGPEFLTYFNYEAQQDKSGLPNDRFSAERPEGSISTLTIQRTEQRDSAMYRCASSPSTGTGLLRGETQYFGPGTRLLVL.

The chain employs TRBV21-1 and TRBJ1-5; TRBD1 is taken as the D call from the table, unchecked against the DNA. TRBV21-1 is a pseudogene. The CDR3 is made up of 16 amino acids. The CDR3 sequence: CASSKALDRVNQPQHF. The CDR3 DNA reads TGTGCCAGCAGCAAAGCCCTGGACAGGGTCAATCAGCCCCAGCATTTT.

The chain is built from TRBV10-3 and TRBJ1-1, with D unclear. The V end lost 0 bases, the J end lost 2 bases, and 13 bases lay between the germline ends. The CDR3 extends over 16 amino acids. Looked up from germline, CDR1 is ENHRY and CDR2 is SYGVKD. CDR3 nucleotide sequence: TGTGCCATCAGTGAGTCAGTAAGGGTAGTCAACACTGAAGCTTTCTTT. Translation: CAISESVRVVNTEAFF.

The gene calls are TRBV30 and TRBJ2-7; tentatively, D is TRBD2 (5 bases). Germline values: CDR1 GTSNPN, CDR2 SVGIG (reference sequence). This CDR3 is built from 12 residues. Trimming pared 2 bases from V and 5 bases from J, leaving 10 bases between. CDR3 nucleotides: TGTGCCTGGAGTCAAGCGGAGGACGAGCAGTACTTC. It is translated as CAWSQAEDEQYF.